This record covers a single T cell receptor beta chain. As yet, its antigen is unknown. The CDR3 extends 3 residues past the end of the read, so its final part is completed from the germline J gene. The entry originates in a study of Tregs in tolerant kidney transplant recipients. Study conclusions and caveats: The small number of patients limits these findings pending further validation. The most relevant donor-specific Treg TCRbeta repertoire apparently came from expansion with activated donor B cells. Donor-specific Treg expansion exceeded global Treg expansion in tolerant patients, suggesting antigen drive.

TCRdb's copy holds only in-frame clones and misses some; the assay was immunoSEQ multiplex PCR. The table for this sample gives about 6,300 clones. Related graft donors supplied nonmyeloablative bone marrow transplants, and mixed chimerism was transient. Unstimulated regulatory T cells (CD4+CD25+CD127-), CD4+CD25- non-regulatory cells, CD4 and CD8 cells were FACS-sorted from thawed PBMCs. Per the germline V gene, CDR1 is SNHLY and CDR2 is FYNNEI. CDR3 length: 13 amino acids. V shed 4 bases and J shed 4 bases, with 10 bases lying between them. Here the sequenced sample was CD4+ T cells from blood (PBMCs), taken 6 months after the transplant. The genes are TRBV2 and TRBJ1-2; the D is unclear. The TCR originated in a human patient who received a combined kidney and bone marrow transplant. Some of these T cells may belong to the graft donor. The CDR3 DNA, read in part, is TGTGCCAGCAGTGCCTCCTCTTCCTATGGC. It specifies CASSASSSYG. The whole CDR3 sequence is CASSASSSYGYTF.